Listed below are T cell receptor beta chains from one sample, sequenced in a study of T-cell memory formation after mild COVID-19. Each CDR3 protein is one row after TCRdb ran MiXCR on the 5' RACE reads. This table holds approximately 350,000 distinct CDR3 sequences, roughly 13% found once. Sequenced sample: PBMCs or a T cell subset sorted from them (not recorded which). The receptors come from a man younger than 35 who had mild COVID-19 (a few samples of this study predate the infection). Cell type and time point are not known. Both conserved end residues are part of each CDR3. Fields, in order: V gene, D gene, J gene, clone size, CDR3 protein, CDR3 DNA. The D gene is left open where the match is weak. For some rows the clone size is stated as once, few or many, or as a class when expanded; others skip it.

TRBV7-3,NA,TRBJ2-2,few,CASSPTGHTTGELFF,TGTGCCAGCAGCCCAACTGGACACACCACCGGGGAGCTGTTTTTT
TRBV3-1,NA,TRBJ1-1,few,CASSPPPGLGNTEAFF,TGTGCCAGCAGTCCCCCGCCCGGCCTGGGGAACACTGAAGCTTTCTTT
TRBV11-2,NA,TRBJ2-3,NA,CASSVESTDTQYF,TGTGCCAGCAGCGTTGAGAGCACAGATACGCAGTATTTT
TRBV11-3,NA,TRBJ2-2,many,CASSDFTGELFF,TGTGCCAGCAGCGACTTTACGGGGGAGCTGTTTTTT
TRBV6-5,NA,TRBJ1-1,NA,CASFRQGNTEAFF,TGTGCCAGCTTCCGGCAGGGGAACACTGAAGCTTTCTTT
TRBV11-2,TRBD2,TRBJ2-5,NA,CASSQGQRGQETQYF,TGTGCCAGCAGCCAGGGCCAGCGGGGCCAAGAGACCCAGTACTTC
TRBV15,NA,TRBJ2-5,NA,CATSRVSGDMAQYF,TGTGCCACCAGCAGAGTATCTGGCGATATGGCCCAGTACTTC
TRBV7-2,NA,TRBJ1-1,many,CASSYSIWGQSGEAFF,TGTGCCAGCAGCTATAGCATCTGGGGGCAGAGCGGTGAAGCTTTCTTT
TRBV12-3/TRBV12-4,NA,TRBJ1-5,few,CASTETGRGSQPQHF,TGTGCCAGCACCGAAACAGGGCGGGGTAGTCAGCCCCAGCATTTT
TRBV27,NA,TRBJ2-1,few,CASTPQAPYNEQFF,TGTGCCAGCACGCCCCAGGCCCCCTACAATGAGCAGTTCTTC
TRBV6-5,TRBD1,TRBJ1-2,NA,CASSYSGDSYGYTF,TGTGCCAGCAGTTACTCCGGGGACAGCTATGGCTACACCTTC
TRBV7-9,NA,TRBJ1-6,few,CASSPLAGPPSPLHF,TGTGCCAGCAGCCCCCTGGCAGGACCACCCTCACCCCTCCACTTT
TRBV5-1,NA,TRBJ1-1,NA,CASSLSGGRTEAFF,TGCGCCAGCAGCTTGTCTGGGGGCCGCACTGAAGCTTTCTTT
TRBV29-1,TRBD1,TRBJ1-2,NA,CIVGRLDRGSFHYGYTF,TGCATCGTCGGACGACTGGACAGGGGTTCATTTCACTATGGCTACACCTTC
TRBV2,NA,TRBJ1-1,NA,CASSGRLTNTEAFF,TGTGCCAGCAGTGGGCGATTGACGAACACTGAAGCTTTCTTT
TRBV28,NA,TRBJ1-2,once,CASTPQGGYGYTF,TGTGCCAGCACCCCGCAGGGAGGCTATGGCTACACCTTC
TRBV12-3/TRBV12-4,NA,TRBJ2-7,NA,CASSSYRLVWGNADEQYF,TGTGCCAGCAGTTCGTACAGGTTGGTTTGGGGAAATGCCGACGAGCAGTACTTC
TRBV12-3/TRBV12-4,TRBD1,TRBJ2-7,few,CASSFVHRGYEQYF,TGTGCCAGCAGTTTTGTACACAGGGGGTACGAGCAGTACTTC
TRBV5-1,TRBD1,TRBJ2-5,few,CASSSGQGKETQYF,TGCGCCAGCAGCTCGGGACAGGGTAAAGAGACCCAGTACTTC
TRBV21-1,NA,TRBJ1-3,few,CASSKAVAGNTIYF,TGTGCCAGCAGCAAAGCCGTCGCGGGAAACACCATATATTTT
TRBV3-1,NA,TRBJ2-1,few,CASSPSRSGEQFF,TGTGCCAGCAGCCCCTCACGTTCGGGAGAGCAGTTCTTC
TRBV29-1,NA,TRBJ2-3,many,CSLGGPSAPDTQYF,TGCAGCCTTGGGGGGCCGAGCGCCCCAGATACGCAGTATTTT
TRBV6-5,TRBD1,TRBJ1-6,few,CASSYSLLQGKSPLHF,TGTGCCAGCAGTTACTCCTTGCTACAGGGGAAGTCACCCCTCCACTTT
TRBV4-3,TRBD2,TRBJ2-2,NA,CASSQGNRAGAGELFF,TGCGCCAGCAGCCAAGGGAACCGCGCGGGGGCCGGGGAGCTGTTTTTT
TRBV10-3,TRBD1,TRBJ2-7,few,CAIGTGAYEQYF,TGTGCCATCGGGACAGGGGCCTACGAGCAGTACTTC
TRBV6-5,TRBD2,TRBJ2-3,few,CASSLASGAGDTQYF,TGTGCCAGCTCTCTGGCTAGCGGGGCTGGAGATACGCAGTATTTT
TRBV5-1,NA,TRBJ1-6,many,CASSLDTDSPLHF,TGCGCCAGCAGCTTGGATACAGATTCACCCCTCCACTTT
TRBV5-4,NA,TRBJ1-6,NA,CASSLAQTTSPLHF,TGTGCCAGCAGCTTGGCCCAAACTACTTCACCCCTCCACTTT
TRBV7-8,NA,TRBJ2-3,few,CASSKDYSTDTQYF,TGTGCCAGCAGCAAGGACTACTCCACAGATACGCAGTATTTT
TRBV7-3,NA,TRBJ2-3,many,CASSLISAITSTDTQYF,TGTGCCAGCAGCTTAATCTCGGCTATCACTAGCACAGATACGCAGTATTTT
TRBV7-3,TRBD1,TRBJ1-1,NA,CASSLTPGQTGTEAFF,TGTGCCAGCAGCTTGACCCCGGGACAGACGGGCACTGAAGCTTTCTTT
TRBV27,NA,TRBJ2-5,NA,CASGGWRETQYF,TGTGCCTCAGGCGGGTGGAGGGAGACCCAGTACTTC
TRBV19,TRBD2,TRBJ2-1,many,CASSIDLERGAYNEQFF,TGTGCCAGTAGTATAGATTTGGAGCGGGGGGCCTACAATGAGCAGTTCTTC
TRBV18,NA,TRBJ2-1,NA,CASSTSVNEQFF,TGTGCCAGCTCAACGTCCGTGAATGAGCAGTTCTTC
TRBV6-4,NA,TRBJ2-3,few,CASRPGGHITDTQYF,TGTGCCAGCAGGCCGGGGGGACACATCACAGATACGCAGTATTTT
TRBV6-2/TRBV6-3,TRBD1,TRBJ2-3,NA,CASSPGTGIFSDTQYF,TGTGCCAGCAGCCCCGGGACAGGGATTTTTTCAGATACGCAGTATTTT
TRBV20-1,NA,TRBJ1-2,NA,CSARAITNRDYGYTF,TGCAGTGCTAGAGCGATCACAAATCGTGACTATGGCTACACCTTC
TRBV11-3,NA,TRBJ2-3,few,CASSLSRVTDTQYF,TGTGCCAGCAGCTTAAGTCGGGTCACAGATACGCAGTATTTT
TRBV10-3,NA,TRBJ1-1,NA,CAISEGHLNTEAFF,TGTGCCATCAGTGAAGGACACTTGAACACTGAAGCTTTCTTT
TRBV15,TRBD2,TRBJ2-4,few,CATSREVAGNIQYF,TGTGCCACCAGCAGAGAGGTAGCGGGGAACATTCAGTACTTC
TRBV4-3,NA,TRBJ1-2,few,CASSQDLSEGLRTYGYTF,TGCGCCAGCAGCCAAGATCTATCCGAAGGACTTCGGACCTATGGCTACACCTTC
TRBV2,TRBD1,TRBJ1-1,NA,CASTTDRALNTEAFF,TGTGCCAGCACCACGGACAGGGCATTGAACACTGAAGCTTTCTTT
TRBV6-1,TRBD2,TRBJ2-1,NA,CASSGSGGPLGEQFF,TGTGCCAGCAGTGGTTCGGGGGGGCCTTTGGGTGAGCAGTTCTTC
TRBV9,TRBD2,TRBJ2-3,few,CASSVGIAGGTDTQYF,TGTGCCAGCAGCGTCGGGATAGCGGGGGGCACAGATACGCAGTATTTT
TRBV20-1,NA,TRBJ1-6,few,CSARDRRGIDSPLHF,TGCAGTGCTAGAGATCGTAGGGGGATTGATTCACCCCTCCACTTT
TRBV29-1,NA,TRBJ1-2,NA,CSVEDQRGRGYTF,TGCAGCGTTGAAGATCAGAGGGGCCGGGGCTACACCTTC
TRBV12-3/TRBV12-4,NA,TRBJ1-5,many,CASSLESQPQHF,TGTGCCAGCAGTTTGGAGTCCCAGCCCCAGCATTTT
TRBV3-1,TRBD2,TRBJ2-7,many,CASSFSGGLEQYF,TGTGCCAGCAGCTTTAGCGGGGGACTCGAGCAGTACTTC
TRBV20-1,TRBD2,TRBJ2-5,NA,CSASAGLAGGETQYF,TGCAGTGCTTCCGCCGGACTAGCGGGGGGAGAGACCCAGTACTTC
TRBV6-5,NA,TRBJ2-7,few,CASSYTDNYEQYF,TGTGCCAGCAGTTACACCGACAATTACGAGCAGTACTTC
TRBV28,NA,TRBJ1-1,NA,CASSLWGEAERQNTEAFF,TGTGCCAGCAGTTTATGGGGGGAGGCAGAACGACAGAACACTGAAGCTTTCTTT
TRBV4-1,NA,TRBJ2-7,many,CASSRDQNLGYEQYF,TGCGCCAGCAGCCGGGACCAAAACTTAGGCTACGAGCAGTACTTC
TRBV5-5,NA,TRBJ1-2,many,CASSFLTLNYGYTF,TGTGCCAGCAGCTTCCTGACCCTCAACTATGGCTACACCTTC
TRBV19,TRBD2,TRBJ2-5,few,CASSTRGEYQETQYF,TGTGCCAGTAGTACGCGGGGGGAATACCAAGAGACCCAGTACTTC
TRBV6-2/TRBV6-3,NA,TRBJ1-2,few,CASSYGSLYGYTF,TGTGCCAGCAGCTACGGCTCCCTCTATGGCTACACCTTC